Each of the 7 T cell receptor beta chains below was sequenced from the same sample in a study of blood T cell repertoires in COVID-19 (TCRdb year 2020). The library was made by the immunoSEQ multiplex PCR assay. The clones in this table, taken by TCRdb from immuneACCESS, are in-frame only. Not every clone is retained; where verified, under half of the shortfall comes from an unresolved V gene, and the cause of the rest is unknown. This sample comprises under 300,000 clones, 75% to 90% of them detected only once. The ten largest clones add up to 2% to 3% of the sample. Sequences were obtained from PBMCs or T cells enriched from blood (not recorded which). The receptors were sampled from a woman aged 18-35 years who had recovered from COVID-19.

V usage is TRBV6-5 and J usage is TRBJ2-1; 13 positions match TRBD2. Germline lookup yields CDR1 MNHEY and CDR2 SVGAGI. V shed 5 bases, J shed 7 bases, and the junction held 5 bases outside the gene matches. This CDR3 contains 15 residues. This chain's CDR3 is CASSTLAGGQNEQFF. The DNA for the CDR3 is TGTGCCAGCAGTACACTAGCGGGGGGGCAAAATGAGCAGTTCTTC.

V usage is TRBV29-1 and J usage is TRBJ2-1; a weak D match, TRBD1 (5 bases). Trimming took off 0 bases at V and 5 bases at J, with 14 bases between the two ends. The germline V gene encodes CDR1 SQVTM and CDR2 ANQGSEA. The CDR3 extends over 15 amino acids. DNA for the CDR3: TGCAGCGTTGAAGATCCAAGGGGCAGCCACAATGAGCAGTTCTTC. This encodes CSVEDPRGSHNEQFF.

The chain uses TRBV27 and TRBJ2-7; TRBD1 might be the D (5 bases). This CDR3 has 13 residues. Trimming pared 5 bases from V and 0 bases from J, leaving 8 bases between. CDR1 and CDR2 from the germline V gene are MNHEY and SMNVEV (reference sequence). The DNA of the CDR3 is TGTGCCAGCAGTAAGGGGTTCTCCTACGAGCAGTACTTC. Amino acid sequence: CASSKGFSYEQYF.

The J gene is TRBJ2-7, the V gene TRBV13; D is unresolved. Germline loops: CDR1 PRHDT, CDR2 FYEKMQ (reference sequence). The CDR3 totals 13 residues. The V end lost 3 bases, the J end lost 1 base, and 7 bases lay between the germline ends. The CDR3 region has the DNA TGTGCCAGCAGCTTGGGCCGTTCCTACGAGCAGTACTTC. Translating gives CASSLGRSYEQYF.

A word on this clone: A read error may be the cause here, since a much bigger clone is one base away. This rearrangement joins TRBV28 to TRBJ1-2; 7 bases are shared with TRBD1. This CDR3 is built from 16 residues. CDR1 is MDHEN, CDR2 SYDVKM, per germline. CDR3 in DNA: TGTGCCAGCAGTTTGCCTGGGACAGTAACTAACTATGACTACACCTTC. It is translated as CASSLPGTVTNYDYTF.

The chain joins TRBV7-9 to TRBJ1-1; TRBD1 agrees at 8 bases. The trim removed 5 bases at V and 0 bases at J, leaving 8 bases unmatched. CDR3 size: 16 residues. Germline CDR1 SEHNR, CDR2 FQNEAQ (reference sequence). This CDR3 is CASSPLRGPMNTEAFF. CDR3 in DNA: TGTGCCAGCAGCCCACTCAGGGGGCCTATGAACACTGAAGCTTTCTTT.

As DNA, the CDR3 is TGCGCCAGCAGCCAACAGGGGGGTAACTATGGCTACACCTTC. It specifies CASSQQGGNYGYTF. This chain connects TRBV5-1 to TRBJ1-2, with TRBD1 identical over 8 bases. The CDR3 runs 14 residues. J was trimmed by 1 base and V by 4 bases; bases with no gene match: 3. Germline V gene data show CDR1 as SGHRS and CDR2 as YFSETQ. Full variable domain (outside the CDR3, taken from reference TRBV5-1 and TRBJ1-2): KAGVTQTPRYLIKTRGQQVTLSCSPISGHRSVSWYQQTPGQGLQFLFEYFSETQRNKGNFPGRFSGRQFSNSRSEMNVSTLELGDSALYLCASSQQGGNYGYTFGSGTRLTVV.